This TCR beta chain was documented in a study of identical twins. All donors were healthy Caucasians. CDR1 and CDR2 from the germline V gene are SGHRS and YFSETQ. Trimming left V 0 bases short and J 0 bases short, with 16 bases between. The CDR3 loop spans 17 amino acids. General study findings and limits: Low generation probability was overrepresented in out-of-frame alpha sequences shared by twins.

This clonotype was counted a few times. Its antigen is unidentified. TCRdb reanalysed the 5' RACE reads using MiXCR and keeps one entry per CDR3 protein. The table shows hundreds of thousands of distinct CDR3 sequences, with about 20% occurring only once. The same specimen was also included in a second study, on T cells expressing NK-cell markers. Per that study: Restriction of sorting to alpha-beta TCR T cells was accomplished in several experiments using an anti-gamma-delta TCR antibody. HCMV specificity of expanded NKG2C+ T cell clones remained unclear.

The sequence derives from a woman under 30 in good health. Specimen: PBMCs. V is TRBV5-1 and J is TRBJ2-7; D perhaps matches TRBD2 (6 bases). In DNA form, the CDR3 reads TGCGCCAGCAGCTTGGCCCACGGCGGCGGGGCCTCCTACGAGCAGTACTTC. It specifies CASSLAHGGGASYEQYF.